Below are 6 T cell receptor beta chains sequenced from a single sample in a study of control samples from healthy donors and cancer patients. The table came from immunoSEQ multiplex PCR; TCRdb's copy has only in-frame clones and leaves some out. This sample carries around 130,000 clones, around nine tenths of them seen once, and the ten largest clones take about 12%. Input material: blood. These receptors were collected from a man aged 25 to 40 in good health.

Comments on this clone: Within the sample, other DNA sequences also encode this same CDR3. The chain combines TRBV18 with TRBJ1-2; 7 nucleotides agree with TRBD1. Unmatched junction bases numbered 2, after V lost 2 bases and J lost 5 bases. The length of the CDR3 is 13 residues. CDR1 is KGHSH, CDR2 LQKENI, per germline. The DNA of the CDR3 is TGTGCCAGCTCACCAGACAGGGATTATGGCTACACCTTC. It translates to CASSPDRDYGYTF.

This chain uses TRBV28 with TRBJ2-7; 11 bases fit TRBD1. J was trimmed by 5 bases and V by 10 bases; bases with no gene match: 13. Per germline, CDR1 MDHEN and CDR2 SYDVKM. There are 15 residues in the CDR3. CDR3 amino acids: CATYSAGQGEDEQYV. CDR3 sequence (DNA): TGTGCCACCTATTCCGCGGGACAGGGGGAGGACGAGCAGTACGTC.

This clone turned up a few times. The CDR3: CASSLRESSYNSPLHF. The DNA for the CDR3 is TGTGCCAGCAGCTTAAGGGAAAGCTCCTATAATTCACCCCTCCACTTT. The rearrangement links TRBV11-2 to TRBJ1-6; D is unclear. Germline assignment: CDR1 SGHAT and CDR2 FQNNGV. The CDR3 covers 16 residues. Deletions cut 2 bases from V and 0 bases from J, with 8 bases between. Using reference TRBV11-2 and TRBJ1-6 for the parts outside the CDR3, the full variable domain is EAGVAQSPRYKIIEKRQSVAFWCNPISGHATLYWYQQILGQGPKLLIQFQNNGVVDDSQLPKDRFSAERLKGVDSTLKIQPAKLEDSAVYLCASSLRESSYNSPLHFGNGTRLTVT.

The rearrangement links TRBV25-1 to TRBJ1-1; D gene ambiguous. From germline, CDR1 is MGHDK and CDR2 SYGVNS. Trimming shortened V by 3 bases and J by 1 base, and 3 bases separated the two germline ends. This CDR3 has 12 amino acids. The DNA of the CDR3 is TGTGCCAGCAGTGACCCGAACACTGAAGCTTTCTTT. Its translation: CASSDPNTEAFF.

The CDR3 loop is CASSQERQPEAFF. CDR3 nucleotide sequence: TGTGCCAGCAGCCAAGAAAGGCAGCCTGAAGCTTTCTTT. The J gene is TRBJ1-1, the V gene TRBV4-2; D is unclear. Germline V gene sequence: CDR1 LGHNA, CDR2 YNFKEQ. Trimming took 0 bases from V and 6 from J, leaving 8 bases between them. The CDR3 totals 13 residues.

This CDR3 reads CASRGTGGNTEAFF. CDR3 nucleotide sequence: TGTGCCAGCAGGGGGACAGGGGGTAACACTGAAGCTTTCTTT. The rearrangement uses TRBV27 and TRBJ1-1; 11 positions agree with TRBD1. CDR1 is MNHEY and CDR2 is SMNVEV in the germline V gene (reference sequence). Losses at the gene ends were 6 bases for V and 2 bases for J; bases not matched to a gene: 2. This CDR3 region has 14 residues.